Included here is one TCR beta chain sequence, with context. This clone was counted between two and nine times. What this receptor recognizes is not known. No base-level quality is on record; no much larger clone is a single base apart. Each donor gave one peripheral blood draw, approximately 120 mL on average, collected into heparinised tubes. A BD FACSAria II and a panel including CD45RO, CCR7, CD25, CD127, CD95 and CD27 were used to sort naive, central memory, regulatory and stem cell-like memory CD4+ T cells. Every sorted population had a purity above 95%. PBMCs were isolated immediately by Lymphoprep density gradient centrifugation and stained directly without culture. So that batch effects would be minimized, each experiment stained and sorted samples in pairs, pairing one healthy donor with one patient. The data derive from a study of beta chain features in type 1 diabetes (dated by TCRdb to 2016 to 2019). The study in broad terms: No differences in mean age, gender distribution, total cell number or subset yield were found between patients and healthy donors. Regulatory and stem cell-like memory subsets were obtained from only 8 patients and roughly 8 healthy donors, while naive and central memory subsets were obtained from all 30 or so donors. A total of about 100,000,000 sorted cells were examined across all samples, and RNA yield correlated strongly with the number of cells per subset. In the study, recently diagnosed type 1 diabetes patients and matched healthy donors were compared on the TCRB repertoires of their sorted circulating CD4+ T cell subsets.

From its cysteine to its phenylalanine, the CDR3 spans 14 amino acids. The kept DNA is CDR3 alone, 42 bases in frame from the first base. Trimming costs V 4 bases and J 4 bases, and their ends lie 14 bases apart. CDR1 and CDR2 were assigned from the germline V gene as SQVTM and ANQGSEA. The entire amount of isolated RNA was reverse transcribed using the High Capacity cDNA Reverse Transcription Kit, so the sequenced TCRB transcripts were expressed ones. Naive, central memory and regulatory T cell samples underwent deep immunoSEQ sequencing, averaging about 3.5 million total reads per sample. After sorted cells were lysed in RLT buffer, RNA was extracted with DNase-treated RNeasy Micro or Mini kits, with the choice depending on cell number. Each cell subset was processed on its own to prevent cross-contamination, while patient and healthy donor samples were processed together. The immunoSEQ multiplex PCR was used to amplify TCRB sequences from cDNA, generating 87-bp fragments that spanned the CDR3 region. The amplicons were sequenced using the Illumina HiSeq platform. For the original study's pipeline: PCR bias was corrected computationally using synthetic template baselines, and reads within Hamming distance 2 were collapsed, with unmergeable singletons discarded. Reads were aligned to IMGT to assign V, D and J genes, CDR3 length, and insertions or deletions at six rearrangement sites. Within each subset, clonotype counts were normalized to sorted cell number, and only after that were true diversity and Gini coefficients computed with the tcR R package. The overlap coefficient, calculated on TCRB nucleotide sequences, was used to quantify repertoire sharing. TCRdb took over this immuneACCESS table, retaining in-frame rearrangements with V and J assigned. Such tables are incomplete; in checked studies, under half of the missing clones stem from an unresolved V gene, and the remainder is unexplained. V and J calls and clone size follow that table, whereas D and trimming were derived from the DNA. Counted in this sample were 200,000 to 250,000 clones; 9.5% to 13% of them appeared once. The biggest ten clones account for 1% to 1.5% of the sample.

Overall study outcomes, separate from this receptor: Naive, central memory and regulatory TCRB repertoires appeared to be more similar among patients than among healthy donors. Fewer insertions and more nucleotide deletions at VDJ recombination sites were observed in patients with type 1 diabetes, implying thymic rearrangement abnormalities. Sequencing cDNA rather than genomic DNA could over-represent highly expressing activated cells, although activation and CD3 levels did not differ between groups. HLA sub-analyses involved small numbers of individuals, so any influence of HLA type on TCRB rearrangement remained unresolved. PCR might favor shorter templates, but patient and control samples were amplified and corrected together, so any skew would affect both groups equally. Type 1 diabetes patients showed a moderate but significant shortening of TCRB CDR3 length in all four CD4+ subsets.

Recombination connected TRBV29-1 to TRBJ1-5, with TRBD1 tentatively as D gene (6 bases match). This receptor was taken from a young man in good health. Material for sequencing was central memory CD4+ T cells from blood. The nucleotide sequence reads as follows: TGCAGCGTTGTATTGACAGGTGGGAATCAGCCCCAGCATTTT. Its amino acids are CSVVLTGGNQPQHF.